The 30 T cell receptor beta chains given below trace back to one sample, sequenced in a study of blood T cell repertoires in COVID-19. Clones were read by immunoSEQ multiplex PCR, and TCRdb kept only the in-frame ones, dropping some. The profile shows around 160,000 clones, 80% to 90% of them singletons. Sequencing used peripheral blood. The receptors were sampled from a human donor with acute or convalescent COVID-19. The donor label of this sample is uncertain.

This clone was observed a few times. The genes are TRBV7-2 and TRBJ1-2; weak D call: TRBD1 (5 bases). Germline V gene sequence: CDR1 SGHTA, CDR2 FQGNSA. CDR3 length equals 14 residues. Trimming cost V 3 bases and J 1 base, with 9 bases left between them. The CDR3 loop is CASSLSRDNYGYTF. The CDR3 bases are TGTGCCAGCAGCTTGTCCAGGGATAACTATGGCTACACCTTC.

The gene calls are TRBV11-2 and TRBJ1-2; the D is unclear. Germline V lookup: CDR1 SGHAT, CDR2 FQNNGV. The CDR3 totals 14 residues. Trimming cost V 1 base and J 6 bases, with 12 bases left between them. The CDR3 DNA is TGTGCCAGCAGCTTAGCGGGAGACACCGATGGCTACACCTTC. Translating gives CASSLAGDTDGYTF.

The chain uses TRBV19 and TRBJ2-4; tentatively, D is TRBD2 (5 bases). CDR1 is LNHDA and CDR2 is SQIVND in the germline V gene (reference sequence). The CDR3 covers 17 residues. Between the trimmed V and J ends, which lost 6 bases and 0 bases, there was a span of 18 bases. The CDR3 DNA reads as TGTGCCAGTAGCACCGGGATCCTAAATCTAGCCAAAAACATTCAGTACTTC. It encodes CASSTGILNLAKNIQYF.

The chain joins TRBV5-1 to TRBJ1-3; a possible D gene is TRBD1 (5 bases). The CDR3 runs to 15 residues. Germline V gene lookup returns CDR1 SGHRS and CDR2 YFSETQ. V was shortened by 0 bases and J by 2 bases, with 9 bases between the two germline ends. The CDR3 nucleotides are TGCGCCAGCAGCTTGGGTGGAGGGGCTGGAAACACCATATATTTT. This sequence encodes CASSLGGGAGNTIYF. Variable domain in full (rest from reference TRBV5-1 and TRBJ1-3): KAGVTQTPRYLIKTRGQQVTLSCSPISGHRSVSWYQQTPGQGLQFLFEYFSETQRNKGNFPGRFSGRQFSNSRSEMNVSTLELGDSALYLCASSLGGGAGNTIYFGEGSWLTVV.

The V call is TRBV11-2, the J call TRBJ1-3; 7 nucleotides match TRBD1. This CDR3 comprises 16 residues. From germline, CDR1 is SGHAT and CDR2 FQNNGV. Germline trimming cut 6 bases from V and 0 bases from J; bases unmatched to any gene: 8. CDR3 in amino acids: CASRVTGTASGNTIYF. As DNA, the CDR3 is TGTGCCAGCAGGGTCACCGGGACAGCCTCTGGAAACACCATATATTTT.

V gene TRBV15 combines with J gene TRBJ1-1; weak D call: TRBD1 (6 bases). The CDR3 sequence is 15 residues long. V was cut by 0 bases and J by 4 bases, with 12 bases left in between. Germline V gene data show CDR1 as LNHNV and CDR2 as YYDKDF (reference sequence). The CDR3 is CATSRDRTGTTEAFF. The CDR3 bases are TGTGCCACCAGCAGAGATCGAACAGGGACCACTGAAGCTTTCTTT.

The genes are TRBV6-5 and TRBJ1-2, with D possibly matching TRBD1 (6 bases). The germline CDR1 and CDR2 sequences are MNHEY and SVGAGI. The CDR3 contains 13 residues. The V gene lost 6 bases and the J gene lost 5 bases, with 13 bases spanning the gap. In DNA form, the CDR3 reads TGTGCCAGCAGCCAGGACAGCGGTTATGGCTACACCTTC. The encoded protein is CASSQDSGYGYTF.

The sample holds a few counts of this clone. The chain combines TRBV5-6 with TRBJ1-5; 7 nucleotides agree with TRBD1. V lost 3 bases and J lost 2; bases outside the gene matches: 8. Germline V CDR1 and CDR2: SGHDT, YYEEEE. The CDR3 extends over 16 amino acids. This CDR3 is CASSSTGDAGNQPQHF. DNA of the CDR3: TGTGCCAGCAGCTCTACAGGGGATGCAGGCAATCAGCCCCAGCATTTT.

This clone was counted once. The rearrangement uses TRBV3-1 (or the pseudogene TRBV3-2) and TRBJ2-3, with D hard to call. The CDR3 runs to 12 residues. CDR1 is LGHDT, CDR2 YNNKEL, per germline (reference sequence). V gave up 5 bases and J gave up 3 bases, with 6 bases separating them. The CDR3 coding sequence is TGTGCCAGCAGCTTCCGGACAGATACGCAGTATTTT. This gives the protein CASSFRTDTQYF.

The chain is built from TRBV6-5 and TRBJ1-1; 9 nucleotides align to TRBD1. Looked up from germline, CDR1 is MNHEY and CDR2 is SVGAGI. This CDR3 has 15 amino acids. The J segment lost 6 bases and the V segment lost 0 bases, leaving 5 bases of the junction unmatched. The CDR3: CASSYSTGGFAEAFF. The CDR3 DNA is TGTGCCAGCAGTTACTCTACAGGGGGCTTCGCTGAAGCTTTCTTT.

The CDR3 reads CAWDQDRGGYTF. The CDR3 DNA reads TGTGCCTGGGACCAAGACAGAGGTGGCTACACCTTC. This chain uses TRBV30 with TRBJ1-2; weak D call: TRBD1 (5 bases). Trimming removed 5 bases at V and 7 bases at J, with 14 bases between. This CDR3 has 12 amino acids. CDR1 is GTSNPN and CDR2 is SVGIG in the germline V gene (reference sequence). The full variable domain, completed using reference TRBV30 and TRBJ1-2, is SQTIHQWPATLVQPVGSPLSLECTVEGTSNPNLYWYRQAAGRGLQLLFYSVGIGQISSEVPQNLSASRPQDRQFILSSKKLLLSDSGFYLCAWDQDRGGYTFGSGTRLTVV.

The V and J genes are TRBV15 and TRBJ1-1; 8 bases align to TRBD1. Germline trimming cut 4 bases from V and 1 base from J; bases unmatched to any gene: 2. The CDR3 sequence is 14 residues long. The germline V gene encodes CDR1 LNHNV and CDR2 YYDKDF (reference sequence). CDR3 sequence (DNA): TGTGCCACCAGCATCGACAGGGGGAACACTGAAGCTTTCTTT. This translates into CATSIDRGNTEAFF.

The CDR3 reads CASSLERQYGYTF. The DNA for the CDR3 is TGCGCCAGCAGCTTGGAACGACAGTATGGCTACACCTTC. The J gene is TRBJ1-2, the V gene TRBV5-1, with D perhaps matching TRBD1 (5 bases). Germline CDR1 SGHRS, CDR2 YFSETQ. The CDR3 length is 13 residues. Trimming took off 0 bases at V and 5 bases at J, with 8 bases between the two ends.

The chain is built from TRBV19 and TRBJ1-5, with 8 bases that match TRBD1. The J segment lost 8 bases and the V segment lost 3 bases, leaving 12 bases of the junction unmatched. The CDR3 is 16 amino acids. The germline V gene has CDR1 LNHDA and CDR2 SQIVND (reference sequence). The CDR3 is CASSMMDWTGSKPQHF. The CDR3 region has the DNA TGTGCCAGTAGTATGATGGACTGGACAGGGTCAAAGCCCCAGCATTTT.

In its sample, this clone was seen many times. The rearrangement uses TRBV2 and TRBJ1-6; D remains ambiguous. Looked up from germline, CDR1 is SNHLY and CDR2 is FYNNEI. The V and J ends lost 5 bases and 6 bases respectively, with 20 bases between them. The length of the CDR3 is 17 residues. The CDR3: CASSLLADTLLNSPLHF. CDR3 DNA sequence: TGTGCCAGCAGTTTGCTAGCAGACACTCTTCTTAATTCACCCCTCCACTTT.

The V call is TRBV27, the J call TRBJ1-2, with 8 bases matching TRBD1. This CDR3 comprises 14 residues. Germline V gives CDR1 MNHEY, CDR2 SMNVEV (reference sequence). The trim removed 2 bases at V and 4 bases at J, leaving 3 bases unmatched. CDR3 in DNA: TGTGCCAGCAGTTTACAGGGGGCAGGCTATGGCTACACCTTC. It yields the protein CASSLQGAGYGYTF.

There are a few counts of this clone. The rearrangement uses TRBV11-1 and TRBJ2-3; D perhaps matches TRBD2 (7 bases). The V end lost 1 base, the J end lost 6 bases, and 14 bases lay between the germline ends. The CDR3 is 15 amino acids. Germline CDR1 reads SGHAT; CDR2 reads FQDESV (reference sequence). The CDR3 coding sequence is TGTGCCAGCAGCTTAGAGTGGGGGGGCCGGGATACGCAGTATTTT. Residues: CASSLEWGGRDTQYF.

The V call is TRBV27, the J call TRBJ1-1, with 9 bases lining up with TRBD1. The CDR3 runs 15 residues. V was clipped by 5 bases and J by 4 bases; unmatched bases: 8. Germline assignment: CDR1 MNHEY and CDR2 SMNVEV (reference sequence). The CDR3 reads CASSLTGGKSTEAFF. The CDR3 region has the DNA TGTGCCAGCAGTCTCACAGGGGGCAAGAGCACTGAAGCTTTCTTT.

The chain couples TRBV27 to TRBJ2-2; 9 positions match TRBD1. V shed 5 bases and J 5 bases; nucleotides not matched to a gene: 6. CDR1 MNHEY and CDR2 SMNVEV come from the germline V gene (reference sequence). The CDR3 runs 15 residues. The DNA for the CDR3 is TGTGCCAGCAGTCCGACAGGGGGGAATACCGGGGAGCTGTTTTTT. It specifies CASSPTGGNTGELFF.

This clone has a handful of counts. This sequence joins TRBV7-6 and TRBJ2-5, with 7 bases that match TRBD1. Per the germline V gene, CDR1 is SGHVS and CDR2 is FNYEAQ. The CDR3 is 15 residues long. Trimming cost V 1 base and J 4 bases; bases outside gene matches: 6. CDR3 coding DNA: TGTGCCAGCAGCTTAGAGACAGGGTCAGGAGAGACCCAGTACTTC. This codes for CASSLETGSGETQYF.

The rearrangement uses TRBV27 and TRBJ2-2; TRBD2 agrees at 8 bases. This CDR3 is 16 amino acids long. V gave up 7 bases and J gave up 1 base; unmatched junction bases: 8. The germline V gene has CDR1 MNHEY and CDR2 SMNVEV (reference sequence). The CDR3: CASTPGGGLNTGELFF. The CDR3 nucleotides are TGTGCCAGCACCCCCGGGGGGGGGTTGAACACCGGGGAGCTGTTTTTT.

This clone was observed a few times. The chain couples TRBV19 to TRBJ1-6, with TRBD1 matching over 8 bases. The CDR3 consists of 15 residues. Germline V CDR1 and CDR2: LNHDA, SQIVND (reference sequence). The V and J ends lost 8 bases and 5 bases, in that order; junction bases with no gene match: 8. For the CDR3, the DNA is TGTGCCAGTGCACAGGGGGGGGAAAATAATTCACCCCTCCACTTT. Amino acid sequence: CASAQGGENNSPLHF.

CDR3 in DNA: TGTGCCAGCAGTTACGGCCAGGGTGATGGCTACACCTTC. Translating it yields CASSYGQGDGYTF. The chain uses TRBV6-5 and TRBJ1-2, with D perhaps matching TRBD1 (5 bases). The germline gives CDR1 MNHEY, CDR2 SVGAGI. With 2 bases removed from V and 6 bases from J, the gap between germline ends came to 10 bases. The CDR3 is 13 residues long.

The chain has TRBV5-1 and TRBJ2-3, with 13 nucleotides matching TRBD2. The CDR3 has 16 amino acids. V lost 4 bases to trimming and J lost 2 bases; unmatched junction nucleotides: 4. CDR1 is SGHRS and CDR2 is YFSETQ in the germline V gene. Written as DNA, the CDR3 is TGCGCCAGCAGCCTAGGGACTAGCGGGGCCACAGATACGCAGTATTTT. This sequence encodes CASSLGTSGATDTQYF.

The chain carries TRBV27 and TRBJ1-2; weak D call: TRBD1 (6 bases). CDR1 and CDR2 (germline): MNHEY, SMNVEV (reference sequence). This CDR3 is 15 amino acids long. V dropped 0 bases and J dropped 4 bases, with 12 bases sitting between them. The CDR3 is CASSLSGQSVYGYTF. The CDR3 DNA sequence: TGTGCCAGCAGTTTATCTGGACAGTCAGTCTATGGCTACACCTTC.

This clone turned up a few times. The chain combines TRBV18 with TRBJ2-5, with D tentatively TRBD2 (5 bases). Per the germline V gene, CDR1 is KGHSH and CDR2 is LQKENI. V was pared by 5 bases and J by 5 bases, with 6 bases between. The CDR3 runs 11 residues. CDR3 region: CASSSSETQYF. The CDR3 DNA follows: TGTGCCAGCTCATCTAGCGAGACCCAGTACTTC.

This clone has just a few counts. The chain employs TRBV3-1 (or the pseudogene TRBV3-2) and TRBJ2-1; a weak D match, TRBD2 (6 bases). The V end lost 6 bases, the J end lost 7 bases, and 16 bases lay between the germline ends. The CDR3 runs 14 residues. CDR1 LGHDT and CDR2 YNNKEL come from the germline V gene (reference sequence). CDR3 DNA sequence: TGTGCCAGCAGGGCCGGCGGGGCTGAAAATGAGCAGTTCTTC. This encodes CASRAGGAENEQFF.

The rearrangement links TRBV18 to TRBJ1-5; TRBD1 matches at 12 bases. Germline CDR1 and CDR2: KGHSH and LQKENI. V lost 3 bases and J lost 3; bases outside the gene matches: 3. This CDR3 has 16 residues. The CDR3 nucleotides read TGTGCCAGCTCACCGGGACAGGGGGCTAACAATCAGCCCCAGCATTTT. Residues: CASSPGQGANNQPQHF.

This chain uses TRBV6-1 with TRBJ2-7; D is possibly TRBD2 (6 bases). Germline V CDR1 and CDR2: MNHNS, SASEGT. With 1 base removed from V and 1 base from J, the gap between germline ends came to 11 bases. CDR3 size: 15 residues. The DNA for the CDR3 is TGTGCCAGCAGTGAAGACCCCGGAGGGTCCTACGAGCAGTACGTC. It translates to CASSEDPGGSYEQYV.

The rearrangement joins TRBV29-1 to TRBJ2-1; 7 bases align to TRBD1. J gave up 11 bases and V 3 bases, and 7 bases lay outside the gene matches. Per germline, CDR1 SQVTM and CDR2 ANQGSEA. This CDR3 spans 12 amino acids. CDR3 bases: TGCAGCGTTGAGAGCCAGGGGGTAAAGCAGTTCTTC. Its translation is CSVESQGVKQFF.